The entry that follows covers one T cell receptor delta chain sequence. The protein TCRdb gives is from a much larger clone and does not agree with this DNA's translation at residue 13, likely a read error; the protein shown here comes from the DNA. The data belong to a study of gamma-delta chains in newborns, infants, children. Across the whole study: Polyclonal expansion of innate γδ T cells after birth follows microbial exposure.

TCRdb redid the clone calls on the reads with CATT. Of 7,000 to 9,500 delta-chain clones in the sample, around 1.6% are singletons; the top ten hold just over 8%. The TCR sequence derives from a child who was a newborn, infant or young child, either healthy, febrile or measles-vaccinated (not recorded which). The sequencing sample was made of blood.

For the CDR3, the DNA is TGTGCTCTTGGGGAACTCGGAGGGGGATACCCGTACGCCGATAAACTCATCTTT. It translates to CALGELGGGYPYADKLIF. This chain uses TRDV1 with TRDJ1; 9 bases are a match to TRDD3. Germline lookup yields CDR1 TSWWSYY and CDR2 QGS. Losses at the gene ends were 0 bases for V and 3 bases for J; bases not matched to a gene: 11. The CDR3 is made up of 18 amino acids.